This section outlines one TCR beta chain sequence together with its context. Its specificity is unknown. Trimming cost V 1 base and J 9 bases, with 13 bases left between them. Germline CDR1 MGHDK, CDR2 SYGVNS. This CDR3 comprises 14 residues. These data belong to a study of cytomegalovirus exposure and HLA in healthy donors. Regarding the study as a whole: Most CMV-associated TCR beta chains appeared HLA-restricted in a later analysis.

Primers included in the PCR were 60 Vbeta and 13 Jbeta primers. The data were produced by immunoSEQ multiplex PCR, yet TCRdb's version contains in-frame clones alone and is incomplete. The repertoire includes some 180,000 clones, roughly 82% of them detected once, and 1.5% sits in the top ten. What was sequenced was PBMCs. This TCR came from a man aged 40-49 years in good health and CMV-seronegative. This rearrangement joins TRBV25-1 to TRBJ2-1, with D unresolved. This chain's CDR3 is CASSEWKAVSEQFF. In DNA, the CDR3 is TGTGCCAGCAGTGAATGGAAGGCGGTATCTGAGCAGTTCTTC.